This T cell receptor beta chain was captured by sequencing in a study of T-cell reconstitution after alpha-beta-depleted transplantation in children. The ends were cut back, 1 base at V and 2 bases at J, with 15 bases in the middle. This CDR3 comprises 16 residues. Germline V lookup: CDR1 SGHVS, CDR2 FNYEAQ. The TCRbeta library was prepared with unique molecular identifiers. TCRdb ran MiXCR on the PCR reads and lists one entry per CDR3 protein. The sample contains hundreds of thousands of distinct CDR3 sequences, approximately 15% of which appear only once. Study-wide results and limits: It was reported that alpha-beta T cells came from several hundred expanded graft clones (about two months after transplant). Recipient T cells and thymic progenitors that survived gave rise to the high TCRbeta diversity observed at day 60 in some patients. Most T-cell counts and diversity one year after the transplant came from T cells that were newly produced.

There are a few counts of this clonotype. The target antigen is unknown. The TCR was taken from a male patient younger than 18 who had a stem cell transplant for acute lymphoblastic leukemia, so the T cells may come from the graft donor. The chain has TRBV7-6 and TRBJ2-7, with D perhaps assigned TRBD1 or TRBD2 (5 bases each). The sequences come from PBMCs, mostly from graft donor cells, collected 360 days after TCRalphabeta/CD19-depleted stem cell transplant. The CDR3 spells CASSLGGELGTYEQYF. CDR3 in DNA: TGTGCCAGCAGCTTAGGAGGGGAATTGGGAACCTACGAGCAGTACTTC.